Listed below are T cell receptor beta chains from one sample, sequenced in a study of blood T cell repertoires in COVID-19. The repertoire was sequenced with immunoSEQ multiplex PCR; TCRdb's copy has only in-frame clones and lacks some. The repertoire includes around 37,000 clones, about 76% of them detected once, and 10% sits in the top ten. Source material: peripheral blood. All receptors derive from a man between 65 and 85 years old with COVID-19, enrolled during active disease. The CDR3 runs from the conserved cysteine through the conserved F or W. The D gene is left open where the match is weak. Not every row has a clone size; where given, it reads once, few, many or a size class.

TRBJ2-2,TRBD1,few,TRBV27,TGTGCCAGCACTCGCACAGGGGGCGACACCGGGGAGCTGTTTTTT,CASTRTGGDTGELFF
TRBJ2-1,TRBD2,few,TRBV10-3,TGTGCCATCAGTGACAGCGGGGGGGCCAATGAGCAGTTCTTC,CAISDSGGANEQFF
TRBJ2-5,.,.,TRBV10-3,TGTGCCATCAGTAGAAACCTTCGGACAGGGAGGGTGGGTGAGACCCAGTACTTC,CAISRNLRTGRVGETQYF
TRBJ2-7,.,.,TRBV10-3,TGTGCCATCAGACCGACAGATCACTACGAGCAGTACTTC,CAIRPTDHYEQYF
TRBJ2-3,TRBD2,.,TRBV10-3,TGTGCCATCAATGCTCCGGGGACTAGCGGGATTATCACAGATACGCAGTATTTT,CAINAPGTSGIITDTQYF
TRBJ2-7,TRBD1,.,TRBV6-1,TGTGCCAGCAGTGAAGCGCTTCGAGGGACAGGGCAAGAGCAGTACTTC,CASSEALRGTGQEQYF
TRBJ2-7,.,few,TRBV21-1,TGTGCCAGCAGCAAGCGGGAAGGGTGTCACCGATCTTACTACGAGCAGTACTTC,CASSKREGCHRSYYEQYF
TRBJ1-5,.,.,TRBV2,TGTGCCAGCGAGCGGGGAAGCAATCAGCCCCAGCATTTT,CASERGSNQPQHF
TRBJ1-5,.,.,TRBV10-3,TGTGCCATCAGTGAAGATCGGAGCGGCGGCAATCAGCCCCAGCATTTT,CAISEDRSGGNQPQHF
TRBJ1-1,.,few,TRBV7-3,TGTGCCAGCAGTCCAGGGATTAGGACCACTGAAGCTTTCTTT,CASSPGIRTTEAFF
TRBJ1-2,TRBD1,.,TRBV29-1,TGCAGCGTCCGGGACAGGGCGGAAATTGGCTACACCTTC,CSVRDRAEIGYTF
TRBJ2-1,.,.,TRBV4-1,TGCGCCAGCAGCCAAGAGAACGCGGGGCACAATGAGCAGTTCTTC,CASSQENAGHNEQFF
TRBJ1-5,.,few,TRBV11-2,TGTGCCAGCAGCTTAGTGCGGGGCCAGCCCCAGCATTTT,CASSLVRGQPQHF
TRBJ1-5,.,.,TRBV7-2,TGTGCCAGCAGCCCAGGGGAGAGGGCGCGGCAGCCCCAGCATTTT,CASSPGERARQPQHF
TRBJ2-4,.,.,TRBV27,TGTGCCAGCAGCCCCGGCGAGGGAAGAGCCAAAAACATTCAGTACTTC,CASSPGEGRAKNIQYF
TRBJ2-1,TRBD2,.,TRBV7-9,TGTGCCAGCAGCTTAGGGGGACTAGCGGGCAATGAGCAGTTCTTC,CASSLGGLAGNEQFF
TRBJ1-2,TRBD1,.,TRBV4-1,TGCGCCAGCAGCCAAGGGACAGGGTTAAGTCTTGGCTACACCTTC,CASSQGTGLSLGYTF
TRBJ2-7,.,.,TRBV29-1,TGCAGCGTTGATTTGGGGGCGGCTGGGAGCGAGCAGTACTTC,CSVDLGAAGSEQYF
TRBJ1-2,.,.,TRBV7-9,TGTGCCAGCAGCTTAGCCGCCGGTCCCTATGGCTACACCTTC,CASSLAAGPYGYTF
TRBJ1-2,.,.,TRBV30,TGTGCCTGGAGGAGGGTTGGACAGTTTATATATGGCTACACCTTC,CAWRRVGQFIYGYTF
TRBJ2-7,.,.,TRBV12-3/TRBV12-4,TGTGCCAGCAGTCGACAGGTTTACGAGCAGTACTTC,CASSRQVYEQYF
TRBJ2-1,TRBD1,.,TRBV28,TGTGCCAGCAAGCCCGCGGGGACAGGGGGCAACGATGAGCAGTTCTTC,CASKPAGTGGNDEQFF
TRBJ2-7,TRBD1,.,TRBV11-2,TGTGCCAGCAGCTTCGGCCACAGGGGGGCCTACGAGCAGTACTTC,CASSFGHRGAYEQYF
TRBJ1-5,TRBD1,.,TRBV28,TGTGCCAGCAGTTTATCCCGGACAGGGGGCAATCAGCCCCAGCATTTT,CASSLSRTGGNQPQHF
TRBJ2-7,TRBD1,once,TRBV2,TGTGCCAGCAGAGGGTTAGGGTTCGGGACAGGGGACTACGAGCAGTACTTC,CASRGLGFGTGDYEQYF
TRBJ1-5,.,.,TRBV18,TGTGCCAGCTCACCAAACGCCATTCAGATGAACAATCAGCCCCAGCATTTT,CASSPNAIQMNNQPQHF
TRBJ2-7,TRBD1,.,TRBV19,TGTGCCAGTAGTATAGGCGGACAGGCCTACGAGCAGTACTTC,CASSIGGQAYEQYF
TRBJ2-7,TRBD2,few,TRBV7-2,TGTGCCAGCAGCAGACTAGCGGGAGGGTCCTACGAGCAGTACTTC,CASSRLAGGSYEQYF
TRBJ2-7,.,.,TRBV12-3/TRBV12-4,TGTGCCACCAGCAGGGGAGGGATCTACGAGCAGTACTTC,CATSRGGIYEQYF
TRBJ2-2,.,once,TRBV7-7,TGTGCCAGCAGCTTACGACAGTACACCGGGGAGCTGTTTTTT,CASSLRQYTGELFF
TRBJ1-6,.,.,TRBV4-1,TGCGCCAGCAGCCAAGCGTCGAATTCACCCCTCCACTTT,CASSQASNSPLHF
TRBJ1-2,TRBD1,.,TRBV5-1,TGCGCCAGCAGCTTAGGGGCAGGGGGGCTCTATGGCTACACCTTC,CASSLGAGGLYGYTF
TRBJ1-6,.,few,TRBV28,TGTGCCAGCAGTCCGGACAGCCCTCGTAATTCACCCCTCCACTTT,CASSPDSPRNSPLHF
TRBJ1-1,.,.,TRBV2,TGTGCCAGCAGCCAGGCGGGTAGTGACACTGAAGCTTTCTTT,CASSQAGSDTEAFF
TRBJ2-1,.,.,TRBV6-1,TGTGCCAGCAGTGAACCTGGCGGTCTAAAGGATGAGCAGTTCTTC,CASSEPGGLKDEQFF
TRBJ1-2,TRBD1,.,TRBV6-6,TGTGCCAGCAGAAGGGACAGGGGCACCTATGGCTACACCTTC,CASRRDRGTYGYTF
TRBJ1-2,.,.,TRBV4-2,TGTGCCAGCAGCCAAGATATGAGGGGGAAGTCCTATGGCTACACCTTC,CASSQDMRGKSYGYTF
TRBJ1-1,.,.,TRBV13,TGTGCCACCGGGGGGAGGAACACTGAAGCTTTCTTT,CATGGRNTEAFF
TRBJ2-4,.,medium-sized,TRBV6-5,TGTGCCAGCAGTTACCGCAGGGGTGCCAAAAACATTCAGTACTTC,CASSYRRGAKNIQYF
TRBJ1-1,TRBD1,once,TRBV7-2,TGTGCCAGCAGCTTTGGGACAGGGCTGAACACTGAAGCTTTCTTT,CASSFGTGLNTEAFF
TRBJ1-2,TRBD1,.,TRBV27,TGTGCCAGTACCGGGACAGGAAGCTATGGCTACACCTTC,CASTGTGSYGYTF
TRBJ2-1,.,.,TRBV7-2,TGTGCCAGCAGCTGGACAGATAGCTCCTACAATGAGCAGTTCTTC,CASSWTDSSYNEQFF
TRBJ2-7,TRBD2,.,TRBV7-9,TGTGCCAGCAGCTTAGTTAGCGGGAGGCTTTACGAGCAGTACTTC,CASSLVSGRLYEQYF
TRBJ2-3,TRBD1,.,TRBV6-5,TGTGCCAGCGGTCCAGGGGGCTCTCTTACGCAGTATTTT,CASGPGGSLTQYF
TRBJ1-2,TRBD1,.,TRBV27,TGTGCCAGCAGCCGGGACAGTTTATATGGCTACACCTTC,CASSRDSLYGYTF
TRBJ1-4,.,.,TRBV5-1,TGCGCCAGCAGCTCAGGGTCAACTAATGAAAAACTGTTTTTT,CASSSGSTNEKLFF
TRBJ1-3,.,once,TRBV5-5,TGTGCCAGCAGCGTGTCGTTTCGTCGGAGGGGCGGTGGAAACACCATATATTTT,CASSVSFRRRGGGNTIYF
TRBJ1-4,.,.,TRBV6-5,TGTGCCAGCAGTTACTCCAGTGGGGGGAAACTGTTTTTT,CASSYSSGGKLFF
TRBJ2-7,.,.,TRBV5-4,TGTGCCAGCAGCTTTCCGACACGCTCCGAGCAGTACTTC,CASSFPTRSEQYF
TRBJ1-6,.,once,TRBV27,TGTGCCAGCAGTTTAACCAGGCTAAATTCACCCCTCCACTTT,CASSLTRLNSPLHF
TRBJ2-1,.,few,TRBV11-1,TGTGCCAGCAGCACCTTGGCAGGGGTGGGTGAGCAGTTCTTC,CASSTLAGVGEQFF
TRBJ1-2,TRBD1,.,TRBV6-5,TGTGCCAGTGCCGGACAGGGAAACTATGGCTACACCTTC,CASAGQGNYGYTF
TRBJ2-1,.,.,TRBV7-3,TGTGCCAGCAGCAACTATGGCGATGAGCAGTTCTTC,CASSNYGDEQFF